A single sample gave rise to the 2 T cell receptor beta chains below, sequenced in a study of cytomegalovirus exposure and HLA in healthy donors. Vbeta (60) and Jbeta (13) primers were used in the PCR. TCRdb's copy holds only in-frame clones and misses some; the assay was immunoSEQ multiplex PCR. The table has about 160,000 clones, roughly 74% seen once. The sequencing sample was made of PBMCs. The receptors shown here come from a male donor in good health and CMV-seronegative.

This clone was observed a handful of times. The chain recombines TRBV18 with TRBJ1-4; TRBD1 is a possible D gene (5 bases). The CDR3 is 15 residues long. The V end was cut by 2 bases, the J end by 5 bases, with 12 bases between. CDR1 is KGHSH and CDR2 is LQKENI in the germline V gene. In DNA form, the CDR3 reads TGTGCCAGCTCACCAGGGGCAGGCAGAAATGAAAAACTGTTTTTT. Its translation: CASSPGAGRNEKLFF.

This clone appeared once. V usage is TRBV28 and J usage is TRBJ2-7; 10 nucleotides match TRBD2. This CDR3 contains 16 residues. V lost 6 bases, J lost 2 bases, and 10 bases stayed unmatched. CDR1 is MDHEN and CDR2 is SYDVKM in the germline V gene. The CDR3 DNA sequence: TGTGCCAGCAGGCCTACAACTAGCGGGGCGCCCTACGAGCAGTACTTC. Amino acids: CASRPTTSGAPYEQYF.